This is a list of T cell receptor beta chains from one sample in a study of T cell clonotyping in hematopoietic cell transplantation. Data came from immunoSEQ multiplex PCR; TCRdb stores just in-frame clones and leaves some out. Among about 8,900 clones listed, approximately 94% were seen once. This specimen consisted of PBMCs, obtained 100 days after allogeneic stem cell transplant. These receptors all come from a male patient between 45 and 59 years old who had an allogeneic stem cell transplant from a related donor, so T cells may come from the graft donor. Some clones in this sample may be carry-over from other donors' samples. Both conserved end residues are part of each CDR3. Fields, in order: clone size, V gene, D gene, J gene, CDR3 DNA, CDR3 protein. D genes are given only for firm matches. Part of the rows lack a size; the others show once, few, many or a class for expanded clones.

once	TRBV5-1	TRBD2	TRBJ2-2	TGCGCCAGCAGCTTGAGGTCTAGCGGGAACACCGGGGAGCTGTTTTTT	CASSLRSSGNTGELFF
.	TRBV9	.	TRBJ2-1	TGTGCCAGCAGCTCCCCCGGGGGGCAGACGGGCGCGGATGAGCAGTTCTTC	CASSSPGGQTGADEQFF
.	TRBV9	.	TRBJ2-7	TGTGCCAGCAGCGGCCGGGACGGGCATGACTACGAGCAGTACTTC	CASSGRDGHDYEQYF
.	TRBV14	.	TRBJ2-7	TGTGCCAGCAGCCCTTCGGGACCCCTGTCCTACGAGCAGTACTTC	CASSPSGPLSYEQYF
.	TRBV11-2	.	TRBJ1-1	TGTGCCAGCAGCTCGTGGGGCACTGAAGCTTTCTTT	CASSSWGTEAFF
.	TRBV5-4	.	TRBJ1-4	TGTGCCAGCAGCCCATCTCCGGGGGACGGAGGAACTAATGAAAAACTGTTTTTT	CASSPSPGDGGTNEKLFF
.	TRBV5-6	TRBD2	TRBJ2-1	TGTGCCAGCAGCCCACTCGGGACTAGCGGGGATGGGGAGTTCTTC	CASSPLGTSGDGEFF
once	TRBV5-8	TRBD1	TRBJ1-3	TGTGCCAGCGGACAGGGTACCACCTCTGGAAACACCATATATTTT	CASGQGTTSGNTIYF
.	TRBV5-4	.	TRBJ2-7	TGTGCCAGCAGCTTGTCCGGGGACGAGCAGTACTTC	CASSLSGDEQYF
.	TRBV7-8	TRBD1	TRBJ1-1	TGTGCCAGCAGCTTGGATCGACAGGGGGCATTTGAAGCTTTCTTT	CASSLDRQGAFEAFF
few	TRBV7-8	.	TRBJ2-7	TGTGCCAGCAGCGCGCTAGCACTTGGTTACGAGCAGTACTTC	CASSALALGYEQYF
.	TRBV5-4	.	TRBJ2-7	TGTGCCAGCAGCTTGGGGGGGGGCAGGCCCTCCTACGAGCAGTACTTC	CASSLGGGRPSYEQYF
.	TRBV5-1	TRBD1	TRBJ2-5	TGCGCCAGCAGCGGGGCTGGACAGGCCATCCAAGAGACCCAGTACTTC	CASSGAGQAIQETQYF
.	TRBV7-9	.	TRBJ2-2	TGTGCCAGCAGCTTAGTCGACAGGTTGCTACCCGGGGAGCTGTTTTTT	CASSLVDRLLPGELFF
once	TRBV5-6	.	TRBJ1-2	TGTGCCAGCAGCTTGACCGGGGAAATCTATGGCTACACCTTC	CASSLTGEIYGYTF
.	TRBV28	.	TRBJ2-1	TGTGCCAGCAGTACGGGACTCTACAATGAGCAGTTCTTC	CASSTGLYNEQFF
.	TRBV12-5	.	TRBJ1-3	TGTGCTAGTGGTTGGGGGACCGGAAACACCATATATTTT	CASGWGTGNTIYF